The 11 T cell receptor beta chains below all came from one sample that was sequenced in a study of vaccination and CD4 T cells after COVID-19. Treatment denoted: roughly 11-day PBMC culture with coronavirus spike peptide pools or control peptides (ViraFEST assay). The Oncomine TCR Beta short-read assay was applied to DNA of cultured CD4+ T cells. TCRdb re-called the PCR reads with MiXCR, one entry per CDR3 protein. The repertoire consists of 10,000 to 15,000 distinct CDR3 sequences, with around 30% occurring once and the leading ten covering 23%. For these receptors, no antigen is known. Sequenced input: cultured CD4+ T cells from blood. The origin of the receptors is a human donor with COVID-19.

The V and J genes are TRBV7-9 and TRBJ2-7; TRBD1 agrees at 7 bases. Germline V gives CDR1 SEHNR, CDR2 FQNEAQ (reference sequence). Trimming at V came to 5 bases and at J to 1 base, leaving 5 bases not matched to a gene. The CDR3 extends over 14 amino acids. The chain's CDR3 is CASSIGGASYEQYF. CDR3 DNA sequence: TGTGCCAGCAGCATAGGGGGCGCTTCCTACGAGCAGTACTTC.

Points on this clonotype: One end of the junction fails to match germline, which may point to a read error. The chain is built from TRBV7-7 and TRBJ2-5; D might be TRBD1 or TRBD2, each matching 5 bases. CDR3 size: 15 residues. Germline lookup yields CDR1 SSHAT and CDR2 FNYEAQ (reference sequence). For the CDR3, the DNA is TGTGCTAGCAGCTTCCTCCGGGACCCCCGGGAGACCCAGTACTTC. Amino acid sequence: CASSFLRDPRETQYF.

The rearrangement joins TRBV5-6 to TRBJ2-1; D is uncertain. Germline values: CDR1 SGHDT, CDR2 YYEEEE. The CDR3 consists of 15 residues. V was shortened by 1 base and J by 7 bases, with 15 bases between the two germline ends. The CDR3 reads CASSLRLRYGNEQFF. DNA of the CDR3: TGTGCCAGCAGCTTGAGACTTCGATACGGGAATGAGCAGTTCTTC.

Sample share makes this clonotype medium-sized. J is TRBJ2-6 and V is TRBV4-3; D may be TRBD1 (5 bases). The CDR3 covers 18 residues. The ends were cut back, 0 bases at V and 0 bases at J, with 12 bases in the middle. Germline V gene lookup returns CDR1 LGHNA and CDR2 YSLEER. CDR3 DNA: TGCGCCAGCAGCCAAGAACCAGGGTCGTCCTCTGGGGCCAACGTCCTGACTTTC. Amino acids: CASSQEPGSSSGANVLTF.

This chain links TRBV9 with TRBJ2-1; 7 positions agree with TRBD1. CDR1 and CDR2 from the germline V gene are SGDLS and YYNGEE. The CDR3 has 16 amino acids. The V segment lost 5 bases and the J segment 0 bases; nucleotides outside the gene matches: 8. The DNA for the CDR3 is TGTGCCAGCAGTAAAGGACAGGACCGCTCCTACAATGAGCAGTTCTTC. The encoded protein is CASSKGQDRSYNEQFF.

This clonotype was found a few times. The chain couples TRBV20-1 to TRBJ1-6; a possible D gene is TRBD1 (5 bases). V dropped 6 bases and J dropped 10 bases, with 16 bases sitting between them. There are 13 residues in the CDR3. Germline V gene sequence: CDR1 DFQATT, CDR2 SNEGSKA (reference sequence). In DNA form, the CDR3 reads TGCAGTGCCCCTACCGACAGAAGCTCACCCCTCCACTTT. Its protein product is CSAPTDRSSPLHF.

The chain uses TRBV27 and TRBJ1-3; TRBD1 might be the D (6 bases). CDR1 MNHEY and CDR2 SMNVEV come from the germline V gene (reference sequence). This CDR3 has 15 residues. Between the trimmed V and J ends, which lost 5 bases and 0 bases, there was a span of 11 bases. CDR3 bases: TGTGCCAGCAGTCCTCAGGGGATCTCTGGAAACACCATATATTTT. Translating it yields CASSPQGISGNTIYF.

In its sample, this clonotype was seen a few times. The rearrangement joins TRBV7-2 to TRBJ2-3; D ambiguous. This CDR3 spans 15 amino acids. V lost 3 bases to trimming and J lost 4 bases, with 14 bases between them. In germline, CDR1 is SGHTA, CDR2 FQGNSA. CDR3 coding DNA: TGTGCCAGCAGCTTGGAGCCCCCCCCGGCAGATACGCAGTATTTT. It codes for CASSLEPPPADTQYF.

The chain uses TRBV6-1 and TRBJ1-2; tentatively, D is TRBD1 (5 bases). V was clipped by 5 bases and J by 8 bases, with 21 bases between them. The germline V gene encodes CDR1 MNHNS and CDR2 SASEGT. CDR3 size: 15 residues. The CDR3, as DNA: TGTGCCAGCAGTCCGCGGGGCGAGGGCCTGGGGGGCTACACCTTC. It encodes CASSPRGEGLGGYTF.

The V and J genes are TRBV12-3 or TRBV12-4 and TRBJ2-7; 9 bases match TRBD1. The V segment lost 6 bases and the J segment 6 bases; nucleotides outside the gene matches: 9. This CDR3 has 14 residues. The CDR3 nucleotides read TGTGCCAGCAGAGCCGGGACAGGGTTGAGCGAGCAGTACTTC. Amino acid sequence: CASRAGTGLSEQYF.

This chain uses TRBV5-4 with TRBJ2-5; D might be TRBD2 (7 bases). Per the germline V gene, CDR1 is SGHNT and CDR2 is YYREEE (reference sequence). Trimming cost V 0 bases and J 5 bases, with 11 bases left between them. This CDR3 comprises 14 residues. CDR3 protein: CASSLVGGLETQYF. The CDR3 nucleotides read TGTGCCAGCAGCTTGGTGGGGGGGCTGGAGACCCAGTACTTC.